The next 22 T cell receptor beta chains were all read from a single sample in a study of shared T cell receptors in the human thymus (dated by TCRdb to the early 2020s). Receptor libraries were prepared by the immunoSEQ multiplex PCR assay. TCRdb mirrors the immuneACCESS table, restricted to in-frame sequences. Some clones are absent from its copies; in checked studies, under half trace to an unresolved V gene, and the reason for the others is unknown. This sample is represented by 500,000 to 850,000 clones; more than 75% of them were singletons. The top ten clones comprise roughly 0.0094% of the sample. This same sample was also part of a study on human thymus T cells.

The sequenced material came from thymocytes. All receptors come from a boy younger than two with a congenital heart defect. Donor details come from another sample of the same person, matched by shared clones.

The rearrangement links TRBV28 to TRBJ1-1; no clear D. CDR1 MDHEN and CDR2 SYDVKM come from the germline V gene. The CDR3 totals 13 residues. Trimming removed 5 bases from V and 0 bases from J, with 7 bases in between. This chain's CDR3 is CASSPTMNTEAFF. Written as DNA, the CDR3 is TGTGCCAGCAGTCCTACGATGAACACTGAAGCTTTCTTT.

CDR3 region: CASSPHRDRDQPQHF. CDR3 sequence (DNA): TGTGCCAGCAGTCCCCACAGGGATAGGGATCAGCCCCAGCATTTT. The V gene is TRBV28, the J gene TRBJ1-5; D might be TRBD1 (6 bases). CDR1 and CDR2 from the germline V gene are MDHEN and SYDVKM. This CDR3 is 15 amino acids long. V dropped 5 bases and J dropped 5 bases, with 16 bases sitting between them.

This chain links TRBV27 with TRBJ2-7; D perhaps matches TRBD1 (5 bases). The germline gives CDR1 MNHEY, CDR2 SMNVEV (reference sequence). This CDR3 is 15 amino acids long. The V end lost 0 bases, the J end lost 1 base, and 10 bases lay between the germline ends. Written as DNA, the CDR3 is TGTGCCAGCAGTTTATCCGGTCCAGGGTCCTACGAGCAGTACTTC. Translating gives CASSLSGPGSYEQYF.

This sequence joins TRBV2 and TRBJ1-1, with 7 positions matching TRBD1. With V trimmed by 9 bases and J by 1 base, 8 bases remained unmatched. The CDR3 sequence is 14 residues long. Per germline, CDR1 SNHLY and CDR2 FYNNEI. The CDR3 DNA reads as TGTGCCAGAGGAGGGGGCCTTCCGAACACTGAAGCTTTCTTT. Its protein is CARGGGLPNTEAFF.

This clone was recorded only once. This chain links TRBV6-5 with TRBJ2-7; D possibly corresponds to TRBD1 (5 bases). CDR1 is MNHEY and CDR2 is SVGAGI in the germline V gene. V lost 6 bases to trimming and J lost 2 bases, with 14 bases between them. The CDR3 loop spans 14 amino acids. The chain's CDR3 is CASRAQGVPYEQYF. The CDR3 bases are TGTGCCAGCAGGGCTCAGGGTGTCCCCTACGAGCAGTACTTC.

The gene calls are TRBV2 and TRBJ2-7; D is perhaps TRBD1 (5 bases). Looked up from germline, CDR1 is SNHLY and CDR2 is FYNNEI. The V end was cut by 4 bases, the J end by 3 bases, with 7 bases between. This CDR3 region has 12 residues. The CDR3, as DNA: TGTGCCAGCAGTGGTGACAGCTACGAGCAGTACTTC. Protein product: CASSGDSYEQYF.

The chain is built from TRBV18 and TRBJ2-1; 8 nucleotides line up with TRBD1. CDR1 and CDR2 (germline): KGHSH, LQKENI. V was pared by 5 bases and J by 9 bases, with 15 bases of the junction left unmatched. The CDR3 is 16 amino acids. The CDR3 is CASSTAGGSTRGEQFF. CDR3 nucleotides: TGTGCCAGCTCAACTGCAGGGGGCTCTACAAGGGGTGAGCAGTTCTTC.

The chain is built from TRBV19 and TRBJ2-2, with D possibly matching TRBD2 (6 bases). Trimming left V 2 bases short and J 0 bases short, with 10 bases between. Germline loops: CDR1 LNHDA, CDR2 SQIVND (reference sequence). The CDR3 runs 16 residues. CDR3 DNA sequence: TGTGCCAGTAGTATAAGGAGGGCCGCGAACACCGGGGAGCTGTTTTTT. Encoded protein: CASSIRRAANTGELFF. Supplemented by reference TRBV19 and TRBJ2-2, the full variable domain reads DGGITQSPKYLFRKEGQNVTLSCEQNLNHDAMYWYRQDPGQGLRLIYYSQIVNDFQKGDIAEGYSVSREKKESFPLTVTSAQKNPTAFYLCASSIRRAANTGELFFGEGSRLTVL.

CDR3 in amino acids: CSVGGVTEAFF. The CDR3 nucleotides read TGCAGCGTTGGGGGGGTAACTGAAGCTTTCTTT. This chain uses TRBV29-1 with TRBJ1-1; D may be TRBD1 (5 bases). Germline assignment: CDR1 SQVTM and CDR2 ANQGSEA. The CDR3 is 11 amino acids. V was pared by 4 bases and J by 5 bases, with 8 bases between.

The V and J genes are TRBV30 and TRBJ2-7, with D perhaps TRBD2 (6 bases). Looked up from germline, CDR1 is GTSNPN and CDR2 is SVGIG (reference sequence). The CDR3 is 15 residues long. V gave up 3 bases and J gave up 4 bases, with 19 bases separating them. The CDR3 protein is CAWSTRLDRGYEQYF. The CDR3 DNA reads TGTGCCTGGAGCACCAGACTAGACAGAGGGTACGAGCAGTACTTC.

The chain has TRBV2 and TRBJ2-3; 9 bases are shared with TRBD2. The CDR3 consists of 16 residues. V dropped 6 bases and J dropped 2; count of bases not matched to a gene: 9. CDR1 SNHLY and CDR2 FYNNEI come from the germline V gene. The CDR3 DNA is TGTGCCAGCAGGAACTCCCGACTAGCGGCCACAGATACGCAGTATTTT. Translation gives CASRNSRLAATDTQYF.

The chain recombines TRBV30 with TRBJ1-5; D is uncertain. Germline assignment: CDR1 GTSNPN and CDR2 SVGIG (reference sequence). Deletions cut 0 bases from V and 0 bases from J, with 15 bases between. This CDR3 region has 17 residues. CDR3 sequence (DNA): TGTGCCTGGAGTGTCGCCCGAGGAGGTTATAGCAATCAGCCCCAGCATTTT. Translated: CAWSVARGGYSNQPQHF.

The chain is built from TRBV4-3 and TRBJ2-3; 7 bases map to TRBD2. From germline, CDR1 is LGHNA and CDR2 YSLEER. There are 17 residues in the CDR3. After removal of 0 bases from V and 1 base from J, the junction contained 7 bases not matched to a gene. In DNA, the CDR3 is TGCGCCAGCAGCCAAGAGAGGCGGCTAGCGGGCACAGATACGCAGTATTTT. Amino acid sequence: CASSQERRLAGTDTQYF.

This chain links TRBV7-2 with TRBJ2-7, with D possibly being TRBD1 (5 bases). Trimming took 5 bases from V and 6 from J, leaving 20 bases between them. Germline CDR1 and CDR2: SGHTA and FQGNSA. CDR3 length equals 15 residues. The CDR3 DNA sequence: TGTGCCAGCAGCACGACCCAGGGAAGATTGTTCGAGCAGTACTTC. Translated: CASSTTQGRLFEQYF.

The chain carries TRBV27 and TRBJ2-1; TRBD2 is a possible D gene (5 bases). Germline V gene lookup returns CDR1 MNHEY and CDR2 SMNVEV (reference sequence). Trimming left V 2 bases short and J 4 bases short, with 15 bases between. The length of the CDR3 is 16 residues. CDR3 nucleotides: TGTGCCAGCAGTTTAGGTCATGCGGGTACATACAATGAGCAGTTCTTC. Amino acids: CASSLGHAGTYNEQFF.

In this sample, this clone turned up once. This chain uses TRBV6-1 with TRBJ2-5, with 10 bases matching TRBD2. After removal of 8 bases from V and 4 bases from J, the junction contained 7 bases not matched to a gene. This CDR3 has 14 amino acids. Per the germline V gene, CDR1 is MNHNS and CDR2 is SASEGT. The CDR3 DNA sequence: TGTGCCAGCGTGTGGCTAGCGGGGGTAGAGACCCAGTACTTC. This translates into CASVWLAGVETQYF.

A single count supports this clone. CDR3 coding DNA: TGTGCCAGCAGCCCTGGGACGGAGCGGGGGGAGACCCAGTACTTC. It translates to CASSPGTERGETQYF. The chain links TRBV7-9 to TRBJ2-5; 8 positions agree with TRBD2. This CDR3 spans 15 amino acids. Looked up from germline, CDR1 is SEHNR and CDR2 is FQNEAQ (reference sequence). With V trimmed by 5 bases and J by 5 bases, 10 bases remained unmatched.

This clone came up once. This sequence joins TRBV7-9 and TRBJ1-1, with D possibly matching TRBD1 (5 bases). Germline CDR1 is SEHNR and CDR2 is FQNEAQ (reference sequence). V gave up 1 base and J gave up 3 bases, with 12 bases separating them. The CDR3 length is 15 residues. Written as DNA, the CDR3 is TGTGCCAGCAGCTTAGTGGAGGGCAGGGACACTGAAGCTTTCTTT. Translated, it gives CASSLVEGRDTEAFF.

The rearrangement links TRBV10-1 to TRBJ2-5; D is uncertain. CDR3 size: 13 residues. Germline V lookup: CDR1 WNHNN, CDR2 SYGVQD (reference sequence). V was pared by 5 bases and J by 5 bases, with 12 bases between. This CDR3 reads CASSWAPGETQYF. The CDR3, as DNA: TGCGCCAGCAGTTGGGCCCCCGGCGAGACCCAGTACTTC.

The gene calls are TRBV28 and TRBJ2-1; 14 nucleotides line up with TRBD2. Trimming at V came to 5 bases and at J to 9 bases, leaving 12 bases not matched to a gene. The length of the CDR3 is 17 residues. Germline V CDR1 and CDR2: MDHEN, SYDVKM. CDR3 nucleotides: TGTGCCAGCAGTCCTCCGGGACTAGCGGGAGTAGAGGGTGAGCAGTTCTTC. This sequence encodes CASSPPGLAGVEGEQFF.

The chain links TRBV4-1 to TRBJ1-3, with 7 bases that match TRBD1. Germline values: CDR1 MGHRA, CDR2 YSYEKL. The CDR3 has 16 residues. V lost 4 bases, J lost 2 bases, and 8 bases stayed unmatched. In DNA form, the CDR3 reads TGCGCCAGCAGCCGCCTAGGACAGGCCCCTGGAAACACCATATATTTT. Amino acid sequence: CASSRLGQAPGNTIYF.

V and J are TRBV12-1 and TRBJ2-2; the table names TRBD2, a call not compared with the DNA. TRBV12-1 is reported as a pseudogene. This CDR3 spans 22 amino acids. The CDR3 reads CASSLGTGRDSGGAPDTGELFF. The CDR3 DNA reads as TGTGCCAGCAGCTTAGGAACAGGCCGTGATAGCGGGGGGGCTCCGGACACCGGGGAGCTGTTTTTT.